This paragraph covers one T cell receptor beta chain sequence. There is no known antigen for this receptor. One base away there is no much larger clone; base qualities are not given. The data originate from a study of blood T cell repertoires in COVID-19 (dated by TCRdb to the early 2020s). With regard to the full study: Samples covering the acute and convalescent phases of COVID-19 were provided by collaborators in the United States, Italy and Spain. The prospective study material was composed of cDNA or gDNA derived from T cells, B-cell-depleted T cells, or PBMCs. The dataset comprised deeply sampled blood TCRbeta repertoires from subjects exposed to, actively infected with, or recovered from COVID-19. The repertoires were released in a freely available public database meant as a resource for research on the immune response to SARS-CoV-2. The samples were drawn from two sources: the first 160 participants of the ongoing ImmuneRACE study, and 1,200 or so subjects contributed by 6 global collaborators. The sample metadata nearly always contained a de-identified subject ID, COVID-19 status, age in years and sex. Where available, HLA class I and class II types were obtained from metadata supplied by the sample provider rather than from assay-based typing. Study-wide conclusions, independent of this receptor: Clinical and demographic metadata were provided uncurated, with the amount varying by source and participant.

From its cysteine to its phenylalanine, the CDR3 spans 18 amino acids. Here the CDR3 DNA is all that survives: 54 bases in frame from base 1. In the prospective study, participants were roughly 18 to 100 years old, resided in 25 or so geographic areas of the United States, and were enrolled through a virtual design. In the prospective study, cohorts were assigned on the basis of participant-reported clinical history obtained from a screening survey and a study questionnaire. For ImmuneRACE Cohort 3, a participant was defined as recovered based on two consecutive negative NP/OP PCR tests, clearance by a healthcare professional, or resolution of symptoms. Mobile phlebotomists in the prospective study collected whole blood, serum and a nasopharyngeal or oropharyngeal swab from every participant. Prospective study participants could optionally give additional blood draws and questionnaires over an approximately 2-month period. Prospective study blood samples were shipped either frozen or at room temperature before DNA extraction.

The immunoSEQ Assay, a bias-controlled multiplex PCR, was used to amplify TCRbeta CDR3 regions from genomic DNA. The authors processed their data as follows. Nucleated cell counts per sample were estimated from amplification of reference gene primers within the assay. To quantify the absolute abundance of each unique TCRbeta CDR3 rearrangement, sequence reads were collapsed and filtered. For each sample, productive Simpson clonality was calculated as the square root of Simpson's diversity index across productive rearrangements. This immuneACCESS table, as held by TCRdb, lists in-frame sequences with V and J called but not all clones. Of the missing ones, under half trace to an unresolved V gene in checked studies; the others have no known cause. V and J calls and clone size are as listed in that table; D and trimming were resolved from the DNA. The sample table contains 300,000 to 450,000 clones; only one count was recorded for around 87% of them. Jointly, the top ten make up roughly 1.4% of the sample.

Sequencing was done on a sample of PBMCs or T cells enriched from blood (not recorded which). Recombination joined TRBV21-1 with TRBJ2-5; TRBD1, the D gene given by the table, was not confirmed from the DNA. TRBV21-1 is classified as a pseudogene. This receptor was taken from a young man who had recovered from COVID-19. CDR3 sequence: CASSTRHLVTGVGETQYF. The DNA sequence is as follows: TGTGCCAGCAGCACACGGCACTTAGTTACAGGGGTAGGTGAGACCCAGTACTTC.